This T cell receptor beta chain appears in the sequencing data of a study of cytomegalovirus exposure and HLA in healthy donors. PCR employed 60 Vbeta and 13 Jbeta primers. TCRdb's copy holds only in-frame clones and misses some; the assay was immunoSEQ multiplex PCR. Among 180,000 or so clones listed, 82% were seen once. Between the trimmed V and J ends, which lost 5 bases and 3 bases, there was a span of 13 bases. The CDR3 runs 15 residues. From germline, CDR1 is SGHTA and CDR2 FQGTGA. The chain has TRBV7-3 and TRBJ2-2; D call uncertain. The sequenced material came from PBMCs. The origin of this receptor is a male donor in good health and CMV-seronegative. The CDR3 protein is CASSPSGGYTGELFF. CDR3 in DNA: TGTGCCAGCAGCCCTTCCGGCGGTTACACCGGGGAGCTGTTTTTT.